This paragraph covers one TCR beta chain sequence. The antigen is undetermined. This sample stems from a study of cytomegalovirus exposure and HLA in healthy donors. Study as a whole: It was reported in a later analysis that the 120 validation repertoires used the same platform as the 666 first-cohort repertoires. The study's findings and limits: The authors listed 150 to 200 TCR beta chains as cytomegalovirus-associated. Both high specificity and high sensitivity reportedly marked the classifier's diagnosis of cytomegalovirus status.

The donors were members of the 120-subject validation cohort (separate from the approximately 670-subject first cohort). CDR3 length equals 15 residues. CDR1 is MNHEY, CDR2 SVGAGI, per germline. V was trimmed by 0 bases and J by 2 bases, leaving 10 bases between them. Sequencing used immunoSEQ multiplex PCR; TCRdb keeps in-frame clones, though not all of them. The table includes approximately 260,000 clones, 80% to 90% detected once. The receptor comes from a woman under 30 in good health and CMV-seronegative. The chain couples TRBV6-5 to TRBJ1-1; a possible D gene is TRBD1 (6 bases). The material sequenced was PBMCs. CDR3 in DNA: TGTGCCAGCAGTTACTCCCGGACAGCCAACACTGAAGCTTTCTTT. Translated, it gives CASSYSRTANTEAFF.